This T cell receptor beta chain was recorded in a study of shared clonotypes between healthy human individuals. There are 13 residues in the CDR3. Germline V gene sequence: CDR1 GTSNPN, CDR2 SVGIG (reference sequence). Trimming took 5 bases from V and 4 from J, leaving 14 bases between them. In the original analysis: Owing to the provision of junction-only sequences devoid of quality scores by immunoSEQ, filtering differed. Sequencing was performed with immunoSEQ multiplex PCR; in TCRdb, only in-frame clones are kept and a portion is missing. That table gives V, J and clone size, and the DNA gave D and trimming. The sample contains about 2 million clones, over 85% of which appear only once. Naive CD8 cells comprised CD45RO-negative, CCR7-positively selected cells, excluding terminally differentiated effector memory CD45RA+ cells. General study results and limits: Rarefaction indicated that sorted-subset sequencing remained incomplete although depth was large. Non-shared clonotypes were found to have lower generation probabilities than the clonotypes that were shared by all four of the sorted-subset donors.

Worth noting for this clone: The antigen remains undetermined.

The sequencing input was naive CD8+ T cells sorted from blood. V is TRBV30 and J is TRBJ2-5, with D possibly being TRBD1 (6 bases). This receptor was identified in a man aged 18 to 30 in good health. CDR3 amino acids: CAWSYGTRETQYF. In DNA form, the CDR3 reads TGTGCCTGGTCTTACGGGACAAGAGAGACCCAGTACTTC.